Presented here are 8 T cell receptor beta chains from one specimen sequenced in a study of T cells in narcolepsy. Assay: immunoSEQ multiplex PCR; the TCRdb copy retains only in-frame clones and omits some. The sample includes some 20,000 clones, around 86% of them seen just once. The sequenced sample was memory (CD45RA-) CD4+ T cells from blood. These receptors all come from a human donor in good health.

The V call is TRBV30, the J call TRBJ1-1; TRBD1 is a possible D gene (6 bases). Trimming stripped 5 bases from V and 0 bases from J, with 10 bases between. Germline loops: CDR1 GTSNPN, CDR2 SVGIG (reference sequence). The CDR3 runs 13 residues. This CDR3 reads CAWDDRMNTEAFF. CDR3 bases: TGTGCCTGGGACGACAGGATGAACACTGAAGCTTTCTTT.

This chain connects TRBV5-1 to TRBJ2-5, with D perhaps matching TRBD2 (6 bases). Trimming took off 0 bases at V and 2 bases at J, with 11 bases between the two ends. Per germline, CDR1 SGHRS and CDR2 YFSETQ. This CDR3 has 15 residues. This chain's CDR3 is CASSLAGSGQETQYF. DNA for the CDR3: TGCGCCAGCAGCTTGGCCGGGAGTGGGCAAGAGACCCAGTACTTC.

In this sample, this clone turned up once. V and J are TRBV13 and TRBJ2-5; D is uncertain. CDR1 is PRHDT, CDR2 FYEKMQ, per germline (reference sequence). The CDR3 is made up of 14 amino acids. V shed 2 bases and J shed 2 bases, with 9 bases lying between them. DNA of the CDR3: TGTGCCAGCAGCTTAAAAACCGCTCAAGAGACCCAGTACTTC. It is translated as CASSLKTAQETQYF. The full variable domain, rest sourced from reference TRBV13 and TRBJ2-5, is AAGVIQSPRHLIKEKRETATLKCYPIPRHDTVYWYQQGPGQDPQFLISFYEKMQSDKGSIPDRFSAQQFSDYHSELNMSSLELGDSALYFCASSLKTAQETQYFGPGTRLLVL.

The chain is built from TRBV6-5 and TRBJ1-3; D gene uncertain. Germline-derived CDR1 and CDR2 are MNHEY and SVGAGI. Between the trimmed V and J ends, which lost 5 bases and 2 bases, there was a span of 13 bases. This CDR3 region has 15 residues. The CDR3 is CASSNLEGTGNTIYF. The CDR3 DNA reads as TGTGCCAGCAGTAACCTCGAGGGTACTGGAAACACCATATATTTT.

This chain uses TRBV18 with TRBJ2-1, with D possibly called TRBD1 or TRBD2 (5 bases each). The germline V gene encodes CDR1 KGHSH and CDR2 LQKENI. The CDR3 is made up of 14 amino acids. With 3 bases removed from V and 2 bases from J, the gap between germline ends came to 8 bases. The CDR3 DNA follows: TGTGCCAGCTCACCCCGGGGCACCTACAATGAGCAGTTCTTC. Protein sequence: CASSPRGTYNEQFF.

The chain combines TRBV27 with TRBJ1-4, with D perhaps matching TRBD1 (5 bases). CDR1 is MNHEY and CDR2 is SMNVEV in the germline V gene (reference sequence). Trimming removed 3 bases from V and 3 bases from J, with 11 bases in between. This CDR3 is built from 15 residues. The CDR3 DNA reads TGTGCCAGCAGTTTCTCAGGGACCCCTAATGAAAAACTGTTTTTT. It encodes CASSFSGTPNEKLFF.

This chain uses TRBV18 with TRBJ2-4; 9 bases are a match to TRBD1. The length of the CDR3 is 15 residues. After removal of 5 bases from V and 9 bases from J, the junction contained 11 bases not matched to a gene. Per the germline V gene, CDR1 is KGHSH and CDR2 is LQKENI. The CDR3 is CASSARGTGTPIQYF. The CDR3 DNA follows: TGTGCCAGCTCAGCCCGGGGGACAGGGACCCCCATTCAGTACTTC. The full variable domain, in which reference TRBV18 and TRBJ2-4 provide the parts outside the CDR3, is NAGVMQNPRHLVRRRGQEARLRCSPMKGHSHVYWYRQLPEEGLKFMVYLQKENIIDESGMPKERFSAEFPKEGPSILRIQQVVRGDSAAYFCASSARGTGTPIQYFGAGTRLSVL.

This chain uses TRBV28 with TRBJ2-7; no clear D. The CDR3 has 14 residues. Germline values: CDR1 MDHEN, CDR2 SYDVKM. V lost 6 bases to trimming and J lost 5 bases, with 17 bases between them. The CDR3 protein is CASRELGRTDEQYF. In DNA, the CDR3 is TGTGCCAGCAGAGAACTCGGCAGAACTGACGAGCAGTACTTC.